This TCR beta chain was recovered during a study of vaccination effects on CD4 cells after COVID-19. Across the study: The second dose preceded post-vaccine samples by a median of 72 days. Points from the study as a whole: Vaccine-induced clones in healthy vaccinees cross-reacted with common cold coronaviruses in only 1 of 255 cases. Marked clonal contraction was seen late after vaccination (in both infection- and vaccine-induced clones).

As concerns this clone: The antigen remains unidentified.

Using viral peptide pools, the ViraFEST assay grew out antigen-specific CD4+ T cells prior to sequencing. Culturing for around eleven days preceded CD4+ T cell isolation. The participants, recipients of two vaccine doses, got either BNT162b2 or mRNA-1273. The vaccine recipients had no prior SARS-CoV-2 infection, with negative nucleocapsid antibodies. V was shortened by 5 bases and J by 4 bases, with 9 bases between the two germline ends. The CDR3 consists of 12 residues. The protocol was immunoSEQ multiplex PCR, while the TCRdb copy is restricted to in-frame clones and leaves out a portion. The sample contains about 28,000 clones, less than 75% of which appear only once.

Sequencing used CD4+ T cells from PBMCs cultured with HCoV-NL63 spike peptides, obtained after COVID-19 vaccination. The TCR comes from a human donor who received a COVID-19 vaccine. The rearrangement joins TRBV12-3 or TRBV12-4 to TRBJ2-7; TRBD1 might be the D (5 bases). CDR3: CASSIQVYEQYF. CDR3 DNA: TGTGCCAGCAGTATACAGGTATACGAGCAGTACTTC.